This entry features one T cell receptor (beta chain) sequence. Its antigen is not known. The protocol was immunoSEQ multiplex PCR, while the TCRdb copy is restricted to in-frame clones and leaves out a portion. The table lists 75,000 to 100,000 clones, about 93% of them singletons, with 15% to 20% in the top ten. This sample stems from a study of graft-versus-host responses after intestinal transplantation. The overall study: The study gave all recipients anti-thymocyte globulin induction, then tacrolimus and steroids for approximately three years. Findings of the study overall: Declining HvG levels early post-transplant were linked to peak circulating GvH clone levels. High graft-versus-host to host-versus-graft clonal ratios were found in allografts of patients who had graft-donor T cell macrochimerism.

Per the germline V gene, CDR1 is SGHRS and CDR2 is YFSETQ. V dropped 4 bases and J dropped 3 bases, with 13 bases sitting between them. The CDR3 consists of 15 residues. The source material was PBMCs, sampled roughly 410 days after intestinal transplant. The V and J genes are TRBV5-1 and TRBJ1-4; perhaps TRBD1 as D (5 bases). This clonotype was obtained from a human patient who received an intestinal transplant, so some T cells may come from the graft donor. CDR3 residues: CASSPRDGANEKLFF. The DNA of the CDR3 is TGCGCCAGCAGCCCCCGGGACGGAGCTAATGAAAAACTGTTTTTT. Using reference TRBV5-1 and TRBJ1-4 for the parts outside the CDR3, the full variable domain is KAGVTQTPRYLIKTRGQQVTLSCSPISGHRSVSWYQQTPGQGLQFLFEYFSETQRNKGNFPGRFSGRQFSNSRSEMNVSTLELGDSALYLCASSPRDGANEKLFFGSGTQLSVL.